The T cell receptor beta chain described here comes from a study of molecular identifiers for immune sequencing clone quantification. In this sample, this clonotype turned up a few times. Each CDR3 protein is one row after TCRdb ran MiXCR on the PCR reads. In the table there are approximately 500,000 distinct CDR3 sequences, around 25% of which are singletons. Trimming removed 6 bases at V and 4 bases at J, with 10 bases between. The CDR3 contains 12 residues. The sample was naive CD8+ T cells from blood, with Jurkat cell RNA spiked in. The subset: FACS-sorted CD8+CD4-CCR7+CD45RA+ naive T cells. The rearrangement joins TRBV12-3 or TRBV12-4 to TRBJ2-7, with unresolved D. The source is a human donor in good health. Some libraries in this study had Jurkat cell RNA spiked in. This chain's CDR3 is CASSPWSYEQYF. Here the CDR3 DNA reads TGTGCCAGCAGCCCCTGGTCGTACGAGCAGTACTTC.